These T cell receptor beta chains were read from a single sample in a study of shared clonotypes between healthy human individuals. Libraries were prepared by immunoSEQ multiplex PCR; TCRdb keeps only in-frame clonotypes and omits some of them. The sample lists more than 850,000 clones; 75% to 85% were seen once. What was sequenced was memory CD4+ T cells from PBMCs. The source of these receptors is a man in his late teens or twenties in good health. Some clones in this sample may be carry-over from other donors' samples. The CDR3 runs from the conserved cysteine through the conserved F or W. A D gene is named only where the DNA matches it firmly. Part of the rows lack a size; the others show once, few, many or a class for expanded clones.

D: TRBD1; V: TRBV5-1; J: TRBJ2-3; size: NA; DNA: TGCGCCAGCAGCTTGGCACCGGACAGGGACGCAGATACGCAGTATTTT; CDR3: CASSLAPDRDADTQYF
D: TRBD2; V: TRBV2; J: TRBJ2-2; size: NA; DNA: TGTGCCAGCAGGGTAGCGGGAGTCGGAACCGGGGAGCTGTTTTTT; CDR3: CASRVAGVGTGELFF
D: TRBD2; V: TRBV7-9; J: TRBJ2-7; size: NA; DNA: TGTGCCAGCAGCGACAAGTTTGGGGACGGGAGGGCCTACGAGCAGTACTTC; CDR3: CASSDKFGDGRAYEQYF
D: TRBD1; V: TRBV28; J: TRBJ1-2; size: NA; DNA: TGTGCCAGCAGTTTAATAGGACAGGATCGAGGCTACACCTTC; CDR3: CASSLIGQDRGYTF
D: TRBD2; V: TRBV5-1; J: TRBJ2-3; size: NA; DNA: TGCGCCAGCAGCCGCGGGACTAGCGGGAGTGGCACAGATACGCAGTATTTT; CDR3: CASSRGTSGSGTDTQYF
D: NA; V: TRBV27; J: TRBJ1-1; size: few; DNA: TGTGCCAGCAGTTTATCCGCAGGGAACACTGAAGCTTTCTTT; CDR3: CASSLSAGNTEAFF
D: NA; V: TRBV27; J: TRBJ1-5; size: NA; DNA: TGTGCCAGCAGTCCTATCCGGGACTTATACAATCAGCCCCAGCATTTT; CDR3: CASSPIRDLYNQPQHF
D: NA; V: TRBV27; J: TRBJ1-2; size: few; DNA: TGTGCCAGCAGTTCCCTGGGGTTCGGCTACACCTTC; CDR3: CASSSLGFGYTF
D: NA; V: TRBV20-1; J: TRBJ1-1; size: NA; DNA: TGCAGTGCTAACCCGGGGATTGAAGCTTTCTTT; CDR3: CSANPGIEAFF
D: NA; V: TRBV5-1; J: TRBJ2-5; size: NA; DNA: TGCGCCAGCAGCGTAGGACACCAAGAGACCCAGTACTTC; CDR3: CASSVGHQETQYF